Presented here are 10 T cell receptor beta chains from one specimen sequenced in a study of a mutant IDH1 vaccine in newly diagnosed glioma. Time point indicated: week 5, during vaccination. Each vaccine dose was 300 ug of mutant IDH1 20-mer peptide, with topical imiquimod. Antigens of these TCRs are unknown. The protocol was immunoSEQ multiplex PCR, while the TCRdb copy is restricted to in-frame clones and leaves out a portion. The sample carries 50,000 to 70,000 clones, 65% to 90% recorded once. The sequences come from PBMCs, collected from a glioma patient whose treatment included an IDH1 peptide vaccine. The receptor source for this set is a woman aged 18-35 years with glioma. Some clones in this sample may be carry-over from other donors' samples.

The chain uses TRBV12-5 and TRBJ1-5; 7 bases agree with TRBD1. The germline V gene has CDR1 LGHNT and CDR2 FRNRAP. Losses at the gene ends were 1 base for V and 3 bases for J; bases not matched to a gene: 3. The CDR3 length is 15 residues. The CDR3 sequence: CASGLGQGVNQPQHF. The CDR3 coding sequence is TGTGCTAGTGGTTTGGGACAGGGTGTCAATCAGCCCCAGCATTTT.

The CDR3 spells CASSRDFSNQPQHF. CDR3 nucleotide sequence: TGTGCCAGCAGTCGGGACTTTAGCAATCAGCCCCAGCATTTT. The rearrangement links TRBV2 to TRBJ1-5, with D perhaps matching TRBD1 (5 bases). Trimming left V 5 bases short and J 0 bases short, with 8 bases between. The germline V gene encodes CDR1 SNHLY and CDR2 FYNNEI. The CDR3 is made up of 14 amino acids.

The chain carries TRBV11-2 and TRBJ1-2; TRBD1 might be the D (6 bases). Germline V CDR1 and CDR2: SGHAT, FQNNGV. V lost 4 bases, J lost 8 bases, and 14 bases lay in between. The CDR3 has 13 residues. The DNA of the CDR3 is TGTGCCAGCAGCTCCGGGACAATCTACGGCTACACCTTC. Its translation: CASSSGTIYGYTF.

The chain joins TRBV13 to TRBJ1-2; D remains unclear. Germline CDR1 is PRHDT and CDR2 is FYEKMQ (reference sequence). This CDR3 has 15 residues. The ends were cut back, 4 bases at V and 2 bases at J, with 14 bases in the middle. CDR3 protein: CASSSGNRKNYGYTF. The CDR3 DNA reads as TGTGCCAGCAGCTCAGGAAACCGGAAGAACTATGGCTACACCTTC. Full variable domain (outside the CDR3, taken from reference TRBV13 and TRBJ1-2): AAGVIQSPRHLIKEKRETATLKCYPIPRHDTVYWYQQGPGQDPQFLISFYEKMQSDKGSIPDRFSAQQFSDYHSELNMSSLELGDSALYFCASSSGNRKNYGYTFGSGTRLTVV.

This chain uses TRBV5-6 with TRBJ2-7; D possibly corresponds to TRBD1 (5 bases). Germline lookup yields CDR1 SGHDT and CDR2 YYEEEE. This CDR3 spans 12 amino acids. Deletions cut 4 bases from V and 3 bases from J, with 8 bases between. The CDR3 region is CASSGAFYEQYF. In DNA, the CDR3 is TGTGCCAGCAGCGGGGCCTTCTACGAGCAGTACTTC. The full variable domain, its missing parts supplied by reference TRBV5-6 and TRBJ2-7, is DAGVTQSPTHLIKTRGQQVTLRCSPKSGHDTVSWYQQALGQGPQFIFQYYEEEERQRGNFPDRFSGHQFPNYSSELNVNALLLGDSALYLCASSGAFYEQYFGPGTRLTVT.

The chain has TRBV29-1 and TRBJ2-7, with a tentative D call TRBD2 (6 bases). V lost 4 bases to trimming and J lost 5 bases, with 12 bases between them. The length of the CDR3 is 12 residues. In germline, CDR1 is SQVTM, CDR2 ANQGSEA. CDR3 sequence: CSVGLASDEQYF. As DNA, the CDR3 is TGCAGCGTTGGCCTAGCGTCCGACGAGCAGTACTTC.

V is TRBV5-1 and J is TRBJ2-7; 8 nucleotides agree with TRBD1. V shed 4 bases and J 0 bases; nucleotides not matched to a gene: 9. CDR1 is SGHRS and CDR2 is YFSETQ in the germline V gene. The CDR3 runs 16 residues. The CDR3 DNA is TGCGCCAGCAGCCTTGGACAGGGTCTATCCTCCTACGAGCAGTACTTC. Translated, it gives CASSLGQGLSSYEQYF.

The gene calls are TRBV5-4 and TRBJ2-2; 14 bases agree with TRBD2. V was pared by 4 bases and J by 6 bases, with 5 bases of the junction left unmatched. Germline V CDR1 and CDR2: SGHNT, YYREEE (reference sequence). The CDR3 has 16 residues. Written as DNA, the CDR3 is TGTGCCAGCAGCCCCGAGGGACTAGCGGGAGCCGGGGAGCTGTTTTTT. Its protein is CASSPEGLAGAGELFF. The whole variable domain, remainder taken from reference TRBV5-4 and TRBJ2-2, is ETGVTQSPTHLIKTRGQQVTLRCSSQSGHNTVSWYQQALGQGPQFIFQYYREEENGRGNFPPRFSGLQFPNYSSELNVNALELDDSALYLCASSPEGLAGAGELFFGEGSRLTVL.

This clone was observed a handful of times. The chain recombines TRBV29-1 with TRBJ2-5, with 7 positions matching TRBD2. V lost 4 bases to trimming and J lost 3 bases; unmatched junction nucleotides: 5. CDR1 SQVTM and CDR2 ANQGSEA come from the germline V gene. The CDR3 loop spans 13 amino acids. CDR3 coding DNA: TGCAGCGTTGCGGCTAGCGGAAAAGAGACCCAGTACTTC. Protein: CSVAASGKETQYF.

CDR3 DNA sequence: TGTGCCAGCAGTGAATTCCCCTTAAGCGGGAGAACAGATACGCAGTATTTT. Translation: CASSEFPLSGRTDTQYF. The V gene is TRBV6-1, the J gene TRBJ2-3, with TRBD2 identical over 8 bases. The V segment lost 2 bases and the J segment 3 bases; nucleotides outside the gene matches: 10. From germline, CDR1 is MNHNS and CDR2 SASEGT. The CDR3 is 17 residues long.